The source of this T cell receptor (beta chain) is a study of Graves' ophthalmopathy and Graves' hyperthyroidism. Study conclusions and caveats: Using a 13-signature model, the authors split ophthalmopathy from stable hyperthyroidism, with approximately 88% sensitivity and approximately 84% specificity.

Only newly diagnosed hyperthyroidism patients aged 18 to 65, with under 2 months' duration, were enrolled. This clonotype was observed at least ten times. The antigen remains undetermined. Amplified TCR beta CDR3 regions were obtained using RNA transcripts as template. An initial RT-PCR round employing HTBI primers preceded a second-round multiplex PCR. One entry per CDR3 protein results from TCRdb running MiXCR on the multiplex PCR reads. The repertoire holds some 350,000 distinct CDR3 sequences, roughly 15% seen once, with 2.4% in the top ten. The CDR3 has 14 amino acids. Trimming removed 3 bases from V and 6 bases from J; junction bases left unmatched: 6. Per germline, CDR1 SNHLY and CDR2 FYNNEI.

The source material was peripheral blood. The gene calls are TRBV2 and TRBJ1-1; the match to TRBD1 covers 8 bases. This TCR derives from an adult woman with stable Graves' hyperthyroidism. The CDR3 DNA is TGTGCCAGCAGTGACAGGACAGGGTTGGCTGAAGCTTTCTTT. Encoded protein: CASSDRTGLAEAFF. Full variable domain (remainder filled in from reference TRBV2 and TRBJ1-1): EPEVTQTPSHQVTQMGQEVILRCVPISNHLYFYWYRQILGQKVEFLVSFYNNEISEKSEIFDDQFSVERPDGSNFTLKIRSTKLEDSAMYFCASSDRTGLAEAFFGQGTRLTVV.